This T cell receptor (beta chain) was captured by sequencing in a study of CD8 T cells in ankylosing spondylitis. A word on this clonotype: Its antigen is not known.

Study-level results: Disease-linked clones had a CD8+ phenotype and relatively low frequency in peripheral blood.

One entry per CDR3 protein, called by TCRdb with MiXCR from the 5' RACE reads. The sample records about 300,000 distinct CDR3 sequences, less than 25% being singletons. The CDR3 is made up of 12 amino acids. The V gene's germline CDR1 is DFQATT and CDR2 SNEGSKA (reference sequence). V dropped 5 bases and J dropped 5 bases, with 10 bases sitting between them. The chain combines TRBV20-1 with TRBJ2-1; D call uncertain. This clonotype was sampled from a female donor with ankylosing spondylitis or in good health (not recorded which). The source material was blood, either unsorted or a sorted T cell fraction (not recorded which). CDR3 sequence (DNA): TGCAGTGCTGCGCGCGCCCACAATGAGCAGTTCTTC. Translation: CSAARAHNEQFF.